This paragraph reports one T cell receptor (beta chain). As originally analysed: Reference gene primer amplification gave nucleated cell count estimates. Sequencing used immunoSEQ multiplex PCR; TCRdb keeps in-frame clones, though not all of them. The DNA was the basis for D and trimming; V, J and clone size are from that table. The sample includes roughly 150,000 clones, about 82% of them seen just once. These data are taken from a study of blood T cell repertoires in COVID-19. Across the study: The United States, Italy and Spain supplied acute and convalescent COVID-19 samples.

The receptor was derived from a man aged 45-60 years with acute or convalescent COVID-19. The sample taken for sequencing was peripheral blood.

Written as DNA, the CDR3 is TGTGCCAGCAGCGTGAATAGCGGAAGCTCCTACGAGCAGTACTTC. Translating gives CASSVNSGSSYEQYF. The chain uses TRBV9 and TRBJ2-7, with a weak D call TRBD2 (6 bases). Germline CDR1 and CDR2: SGDLS and YYNGEE. This CDR3 has 15 amino acids. Trimming took 2 bases from V and 0 from J, leaving 12 bases between them.